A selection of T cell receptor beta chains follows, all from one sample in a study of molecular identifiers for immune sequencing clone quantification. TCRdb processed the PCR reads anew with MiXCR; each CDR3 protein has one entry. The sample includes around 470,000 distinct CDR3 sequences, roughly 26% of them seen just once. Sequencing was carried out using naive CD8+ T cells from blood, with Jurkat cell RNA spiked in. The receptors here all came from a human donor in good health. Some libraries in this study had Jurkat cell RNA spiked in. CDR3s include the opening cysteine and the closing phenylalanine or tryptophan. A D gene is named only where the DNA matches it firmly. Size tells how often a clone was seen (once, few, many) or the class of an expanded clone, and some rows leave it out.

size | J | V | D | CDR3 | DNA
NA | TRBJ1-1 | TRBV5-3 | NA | CASNFGSLGTEAFF | TGTGCCAGCAATTTTGGGAGTTTGGGCACTGAAGCTTTCTTT
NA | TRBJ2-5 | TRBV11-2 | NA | CASRAPGRVDQETQYF | TGTGCCAGCAGGGCTCCGGGGAGAGTAGATCAAGAGACCCAGTACTTC
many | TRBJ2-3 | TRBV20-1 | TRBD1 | CSARDVTGADDTQYF | TGCAGTGCTAGAGACGTGACAGGGGCCGATGATACGCAGTATTTT
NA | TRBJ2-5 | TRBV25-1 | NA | CASSEGGGPNQEPQYF | TGTGCCAGCAGTGAAGGAGGGGGCCCAAACCAAGAGCCCCAGTACTTC
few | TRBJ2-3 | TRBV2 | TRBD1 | CASSPSAGGRTDTQYF | TGTGCCAGCAGCCCCTCGGCAGGGGGCCGCACAGATACGCAGTATTTT
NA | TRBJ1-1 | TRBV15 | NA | CATGAWNTEAFF | TGTGCCACCGGGGCTTGGAACACTGAAGCTTTCTTT
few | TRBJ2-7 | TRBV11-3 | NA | CASSFGDGPYEQYF | TGTGCCAGCAGCTTCGGGGACGGGCCTTACGAGCAGTACTTC
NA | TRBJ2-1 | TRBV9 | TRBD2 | CASSDIAGLAGGGDEQFF | TGTGCCAGCAGCGATATCGCAGGACTAGCGGGAGGGGGAGATGAGCAGTTCTTC
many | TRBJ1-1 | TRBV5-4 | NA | CASSLESRVAEAFF | TGTGCCAGCAGCTTGGAGAGCAGGGTGGCTGAAGCTTTCTTT
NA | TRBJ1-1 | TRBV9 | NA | CASSVDGVEGTEAFF | TGTGCCAGCAGCGTAGATGGGGTGGAGGGCACTGAAGCTTTCTTT
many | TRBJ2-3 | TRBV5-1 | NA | CASSLGYGTQYF | TGCGCCAGCAGCTTGGGCTACGGTACGCAGTATTTT
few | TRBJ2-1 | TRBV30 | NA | CAWSVVSSGNEQFF | TGTGCCTGGAGTGTAGTTTCCAGCGGCAATGAGCAGTTCTTC
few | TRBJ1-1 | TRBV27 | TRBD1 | CASSTGQGGGSTEAFF | TGTGCCAGCAGTACAGGACAGGGGGGTGGAAGCACTGAAGCTTTCTTT
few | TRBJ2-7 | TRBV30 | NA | CAWSADIYEQYF | TGTGCCTGGAGTGCCGACATATACGAGCAGTACTTC
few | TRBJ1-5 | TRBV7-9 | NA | CASSQTGMGNQPQHF | TGTGCCAGCAGCCAAACAGGGATGGGCAATCAGCCCCAGCATTTT
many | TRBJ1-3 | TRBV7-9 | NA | CASSLEAGSGNTIYF | TGTGCCAGCAGCTTAGAGGCGGGAAGTGGAAACACCATATATTTT
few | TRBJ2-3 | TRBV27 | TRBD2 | CASSLWGGGLDTQYF | TGTGCCAGCAGTTTATGGGGCGGGGGGCTAGATACGCAGTATTTT
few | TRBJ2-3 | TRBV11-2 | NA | CASSLGYGVRTDTQYF | TGTGCCAGCAGCTTAGGGTACGGGGTTCGCACAGATACGCAGTATTTT
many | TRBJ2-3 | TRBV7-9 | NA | CASSPRADTQYF | TGTGCCAGCAGCCCGAGGGCAGATACGCAGTATTTT
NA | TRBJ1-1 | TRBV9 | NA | CASSVGFNTEASF | TGTGCCAGCAGCGTAGGGTTTAACACTGAAGCTTCCTTT
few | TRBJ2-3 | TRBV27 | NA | CASSLIRDGPVSTDTQYF | TGTGCCAGCAGTCTAATCCGGGACGGACCAGTGAGTACAGATACGCAGTATTTT
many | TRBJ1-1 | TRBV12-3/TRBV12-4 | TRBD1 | CASLLPGQHEAFF | TGTGCCAGCCTGCTCCCGGGACAGCATGAAGCTTTCTTT
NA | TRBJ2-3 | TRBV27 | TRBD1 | CASRLGTASPDTQYF | TGTGCCAGCAGGCTTGGGACAGCTAGCCCAGATACGCAGTATTTT
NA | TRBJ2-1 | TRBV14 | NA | CASSQETGYLEQFF | TGTGCCAGCAGCCAAGAAACAGGGTATCTTGAGCAGTTCTTC
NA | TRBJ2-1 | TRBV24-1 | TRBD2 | CATSDPLGLASNEQFF | TGTGCCACCAGTGATCCCCTGGGACTAGCGTCCAATGAGCAGTTCTTC
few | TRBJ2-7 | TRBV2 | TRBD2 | CASSTTSGGSPLPYEQYF | TGTGCCAGCAGCACGACTAGCGGGGGCTCCCCCCTCCCCTACGAGCAGTACTTC
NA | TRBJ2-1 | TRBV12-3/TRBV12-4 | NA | CASRHDPHEQFF | TGTGCCAGCAGGCACGACCCCCATGAGCAGTTCTTC
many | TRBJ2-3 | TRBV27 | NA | CASSPRVGVTDTQYF | TGTGCCAGCAGCCCTCGTGTCGGGGTCACAGATACGCAGTATTTT
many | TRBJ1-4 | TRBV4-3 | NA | CASSPDLQSEKLFF | TGCGCCAGCAGCCCGGACCTACAGTCTGAAAAACTGTTTTTT